The entry that follows covers one T cell receptor (beta chain) sequence. What antigen it recognizes has not been identified. Nothing much larger sits one base from this clone, and base qualities are not available. The sample belongs to a study of blood T cell repertoires in COVID-19 (dated by TCRdb to the early 2020s). Looking at the study overall: Samples from collaborators originated in the United States, Italy and Spain and spanned both the acute and convalescent phases of COVID-19. The dataset comprised deeply sampled blood TCRbeta repertoires from subjects exposed to, actively infected with, or recovered from COVID-19. A de-identified subject ID, COVID-19 status, age in years and sex were almost always included in the sample metadata. Samples were obtained from the ongoing ImmuneRACE study (first 160 participants) and from approximately 1,200 subjects provided by 6 global collaborators. A freely available public database, intended as a resource for researchers studying the immune response to SARS-CoV-2, is where the repertoires were released. Where available, HLA class I and class II types were taken from metadata supplied by the sample provider and were not determined by assay-based typing. The prospective study material was composed of cDNA or gDNA derived from T cells, B-cell-depleted T cells, or PBMCs. The study at large found these results: How much clinical and demographic metadata was included differed by source and by participant, and the metadata was provided uncurated.

Enrolling through a virtual design, the prospective study's participants ranged in age from roughly 18 to 95 years and lived across 24 United States geographic areas. To assign participants to cohorts, the prospective study relied on clinical history that participants themselves reported in a screening survey and a study questionnaire. Exposed participants were defined as having been in contact with someone with a PCR-confirmed or clinician-diagnosed COVID-19 case within 2 weeks of study entry. Mobile phlebotomists in the prospective study collected whole blood, serum and a nasopharyngeal or oropharyngeal swab from every participant. Over a roughly two-month period, participants in the prospective study had the option of providing additional blood draws and questionnaires. Blood samples from the prospective study were shipped frozen or at room temperature prior to DNA extraction. Taken from the germline V gene (reference sequence), the CDR1 and CDR2 loops are LNHDA and SQIVND. The CDR3 runs 14 amino acids, cysteine and phenylalanine included. Only the CDR3 DNA stays, 42 bases, in frame from base 1. A distance of 12 bases separates the germline ends of V and J, which lose 6 bases and 1 base respectively.

The immunoSEQ Assay, a bias-controlled multiplex PCR, was used to amplify TCRbeta CDR3 regions from genomic DNA. In the authors' own workflow: The number of nucleated cells in each sample was estimated by amplification of reference gene primers within the assay. To quantify the absolute abundance of each unique TCRbeta CDR3 rearrangement, sequence reads were collapsed and filtered. For each sample, productive Simpson clonality was calculated as the square root of Simpson's diversity index over productive rearrangements. TCRdb stores this immuneACCESS table with in-frame sequences only. Part of the clones is absent; in the studies checked, under half of the shortfall reflects unresolved V genes, and no reason is known for the rest. For V, J and clone size, that table is used; D and trimming come from the DNA. This sample gives some 300,000 clones in total; 85% to 95% of them show up just once. The ten biggest clones cover 3% to 5% of the sample.

The clonotype comes from a woman younger than 45 who had been exposed to COVID-19. The sequence joins TRBV19 to TRBJ1-2; a tentative D match to TRBD1 spans 6 bases. The sequencing input was PBMCs or T cells enriched from blood (not recorded which). Here the CDR3 is given as CASRIPGVNYGYTF. The bases read TGTGCCAGTAGAATTCCAGGGGTTAACTATGGCTACACCTTC.